This TCR beta chain was obtained from a study of beta chain features in type 1 diabetes. Broader study findings: For patients, the naive, central memory and Treg TCRB repertoires appeared more alike than for healthy donors. A moderate, significant TCRB CDR3 shortening appeared in type 1 diabetes across four CD4+ subsets.

Isolation of CD4+ naive, central memory, regulatory and stem cell-like memory cells was achieved by sorting via CD45RO/CCR7/CD25/CD127/CD95/CD27. V lost 5 bases, J lost 2 bases, and 13 bases stayed unmatched. The germline V gene encodes CDR1 SEHNR and CDR2 FQNEAQ (reference sequence). This CDR3 contains 17 residues. A few counts support this clone. The antigen is unknown. The investigators reverse transcribed all of the isolated RNA, so they sequenced expressed TCRB transcripts. Using immunoSEQ multiplex PCR, the repertoire was profiled, and TCRdb retains in-frame clones only, with some absent. The sample lists around 280,000 clones; approximately 15% were seen once.

The chain is built from TRBV7-9 and TRBJ2-3; 7 positions match TRBD1. Source material: naive CD4+ T cells from blood. The clonotype was recovered from a man between 18 and 29 years old with type 1 diabetes. CDR3 amino acids: CASSQRPGQPHTDTQYF. CDR3 sequence (DNA): TGTGCCAGCAGCCAAAGACCGGGACAGCCACACACAGATACGCAGTATTTT.